The entry that follows covers one T cell receptor beta chain sequence. Its antigen remains undetermined. No base quality information exists; no much larger clone differs at one position. The sample comes from a study of control samples from healthy donors and cancer patients (dated by TCRdb to 2018 to 2020). The library was generated by the immunoSEQ multiplex PCR assay. This immuneACCESS table, as held by TCRdb, lists in-frame sequences with V and J called but not all clones. Of the missing ones, under half trace to an unresolved V gene in checked studies; the others have no known cause. Present in this sample are 100,000 or so clones, roughly 87% of which were seen just once. Clones ranked in the top ten supply 18% of the sample. The CDR3 runs 14 residues from the cysteine to the phenylalanine. This entry keeps only the CDR3 DNA: 42 bases, framed from base 1. V is clipped by 5 bases and J by 0 bases, and the sequence between their germline boundaries is 8 bases long. The germline V gene encodes CDR1 SEHNR and CDR2 FQNEAQ (reference sequence).

The clonotype comes from a woman between 45 and 60 years old in good health. The rearrangement joined TRBV7-9 to TRBJ1-5; no D gene can be assigned with confidence. The specimen sequenced was blood. The sequenced DNA: TGTGCCAGCAGCACTGGGAATAGCAATCAGCCCCAGCATTTT. This gives the protein CASSTGNSNQPQHF.